This T cell receptor (beta chain) was captured in a study of T cell repertoires in cytomegalovirus infection. Turning to the study itself: The authors relied on CMV epitopes, both recently identified HLA-C-restricted and well-studied HLA-B-restricted. Whole-study results and caveats: Based on cumulative public TCR beta family frequency, carriers of CMV plus the relevant HLA were identified. The response measured ex vivo was dominated by TCR beta clonotypes (HLA-C-restricted and CMV-specific).

In this sample, this clonotype turned up many times. What it binds is not known. TCRdb independently ran MiXCR on the reads; one entry per CDR3 protein. The sample includes around 310,000 distinct CDR3 sequences, roughly 29% of them seen just once. The clonotype originates from a human donor in good health (CMV status not recorded). Some clones in this sample may be carry-over from other donors' samples. The sequencing used cultured PBMCs, collected from culture after CMV antigen stimulation.

Here the CDR3 reads CASSFPHAGDQPQHF. CDR3 nucleotides: TGCGCCAGCAGCTTTCCCCATGCCGGGGATCAGCCCCAGCATTTT. This chain joins TRBV5-1 and TRBJ1-5; D ambiguous. CDR1 and CDR2 from the germline V gene are SGHRS and YFSETQ. The CDR3 extends over 15 amino acids. Trimming removed 2 bases at V and 5 bases at J, with 14 bases between.